What follows is one T cell receptor (beta chain) and its context. The data were produced by immunoSEQ multiplex PCR, yet TCRdb's version contains in-frame clones alone and is incomplete. This table has about 120,000 clones, over 75% appearing once. These data come from a study of control samples from healthy donors and cancer patients. The germline V gene encodes CDR1 KGHSH and CDR2 LQKENI. V shed 6 bases and J 5 bases; nucleotides not matched to a gene: 10. The CDR3 runs to 15 residues. V is TRBV18 and J is TRBJ2-3; 8 bases align to TRBD2. This TCR came from a man between 60 and 70 years old in good health. What was sequenced was blood. CDR3 amino acids: CASSINSGGQDTQYF. DNA of the CDR3: TGTGCCAGCTCTATCAATTCGGGGGGGCAAGATACGCAGTATTTT.